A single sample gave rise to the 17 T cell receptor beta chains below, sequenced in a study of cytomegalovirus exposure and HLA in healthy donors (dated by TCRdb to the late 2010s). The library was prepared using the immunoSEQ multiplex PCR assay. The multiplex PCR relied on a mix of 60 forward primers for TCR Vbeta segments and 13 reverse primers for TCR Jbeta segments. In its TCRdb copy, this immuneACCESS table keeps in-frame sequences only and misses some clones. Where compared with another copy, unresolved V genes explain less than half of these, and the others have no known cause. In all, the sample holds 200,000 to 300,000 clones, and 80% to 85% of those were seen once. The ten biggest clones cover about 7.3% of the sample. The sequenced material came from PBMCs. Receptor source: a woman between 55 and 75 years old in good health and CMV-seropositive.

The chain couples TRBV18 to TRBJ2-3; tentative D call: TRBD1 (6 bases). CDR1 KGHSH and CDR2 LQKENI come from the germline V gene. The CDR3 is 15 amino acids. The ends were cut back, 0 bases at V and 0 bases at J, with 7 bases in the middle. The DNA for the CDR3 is TGTGCCAGCTCACCACCCAGGGGTAGCACAGATACGCAGTATTTT. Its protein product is CASSPPRGSTDTQYF.

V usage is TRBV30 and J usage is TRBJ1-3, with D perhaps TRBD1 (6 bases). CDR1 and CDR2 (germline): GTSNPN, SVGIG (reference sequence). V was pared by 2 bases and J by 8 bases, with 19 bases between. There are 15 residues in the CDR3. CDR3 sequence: CAWSPAGTLGDTIYF. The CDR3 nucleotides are TGTGCCTGGAGTCCAGCCGGGACACTTGGGGACACCATATATTTT.

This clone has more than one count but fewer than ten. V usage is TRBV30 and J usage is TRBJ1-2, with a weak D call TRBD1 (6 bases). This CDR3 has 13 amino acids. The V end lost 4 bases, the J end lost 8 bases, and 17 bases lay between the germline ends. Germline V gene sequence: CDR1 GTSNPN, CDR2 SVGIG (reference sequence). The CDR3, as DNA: TGTGCCTGGACCTGGCAGGGGATCGAGGGCTACACCTTC. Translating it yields CAWTWQGIEGYTF.

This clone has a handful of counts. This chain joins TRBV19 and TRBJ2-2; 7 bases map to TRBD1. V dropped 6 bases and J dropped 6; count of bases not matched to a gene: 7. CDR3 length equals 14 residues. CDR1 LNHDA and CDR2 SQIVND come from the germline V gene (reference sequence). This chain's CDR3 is CASSPGQPAGELFF. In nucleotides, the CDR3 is TGTGCCAGTAGCCCGGGACAGCCGGCCGGGGAGCTGTTTTTT.

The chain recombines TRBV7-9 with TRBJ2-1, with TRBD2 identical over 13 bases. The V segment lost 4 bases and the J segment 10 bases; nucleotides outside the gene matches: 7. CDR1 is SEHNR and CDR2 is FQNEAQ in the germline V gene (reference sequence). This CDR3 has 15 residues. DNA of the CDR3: TGTGCCAGCAGCTGGGGACTAGCGGGATTGGGGGAGCAGTTCTTC. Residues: CASSWGLAGLGEQFF.

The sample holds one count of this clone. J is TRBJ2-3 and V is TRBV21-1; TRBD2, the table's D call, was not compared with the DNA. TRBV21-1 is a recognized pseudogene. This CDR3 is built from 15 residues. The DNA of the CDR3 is TGTGCCAGCAGCCGGAGTAAGGCCCCTCCAGATACGCAGTATTTT. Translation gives CASSRSKAPPDTQYF.

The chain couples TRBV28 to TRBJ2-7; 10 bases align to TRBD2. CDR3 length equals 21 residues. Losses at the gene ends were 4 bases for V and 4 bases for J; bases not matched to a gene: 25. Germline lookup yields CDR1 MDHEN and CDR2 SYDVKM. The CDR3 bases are TGTGCCAGCAGTTCACCCCCAGGAACTAGCGGGATTTCTGGATCCTTTTACGAGCAGTACTTC. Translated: CASSSPPGTSGISGSFYEQYF.

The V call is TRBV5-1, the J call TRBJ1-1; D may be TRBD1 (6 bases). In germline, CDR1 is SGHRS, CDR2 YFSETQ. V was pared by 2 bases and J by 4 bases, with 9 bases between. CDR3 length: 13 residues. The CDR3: CASSLGGITEAFF. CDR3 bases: TGCGCCAGCAGCTTAGGGGGAATCACTGAAGCTTTCTTT.

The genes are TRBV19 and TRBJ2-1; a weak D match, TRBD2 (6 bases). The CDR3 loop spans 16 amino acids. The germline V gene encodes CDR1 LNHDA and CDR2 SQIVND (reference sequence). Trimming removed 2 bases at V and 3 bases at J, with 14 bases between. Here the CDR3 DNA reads TGTGCCAGTAGTATATGGGGCGGGACTGGCTACAATGAGCAGTTCTTC. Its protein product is CASSIWGGTGYNEQFF.

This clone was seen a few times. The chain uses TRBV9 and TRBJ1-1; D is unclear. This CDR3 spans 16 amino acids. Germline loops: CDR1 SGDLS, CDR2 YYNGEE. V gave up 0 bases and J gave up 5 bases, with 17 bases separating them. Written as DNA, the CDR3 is TGTGCCAGCAGCGTAGGCGGGAGAACCCATGGGACTGAAGCTTTCTTT. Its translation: CASSVGGRTHGTEAFF.

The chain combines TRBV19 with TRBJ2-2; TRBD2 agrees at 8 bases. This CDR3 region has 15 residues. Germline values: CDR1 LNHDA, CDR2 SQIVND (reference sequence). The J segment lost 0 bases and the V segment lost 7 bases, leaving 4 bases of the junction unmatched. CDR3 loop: CASKGAGANTGELFF. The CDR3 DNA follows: TGTGCCAGTAAGGGAGCGGGAGCGAACACCGGGGAGCTGTTTTTT.

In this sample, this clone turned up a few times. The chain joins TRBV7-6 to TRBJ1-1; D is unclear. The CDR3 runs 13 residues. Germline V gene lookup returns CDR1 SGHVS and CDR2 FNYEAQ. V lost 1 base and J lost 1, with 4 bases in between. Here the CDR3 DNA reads TGTGCCAGCAGCTTAGGACAGAACACTGAAGCTTTCTTT. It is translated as CASSLGQNTEAFF.

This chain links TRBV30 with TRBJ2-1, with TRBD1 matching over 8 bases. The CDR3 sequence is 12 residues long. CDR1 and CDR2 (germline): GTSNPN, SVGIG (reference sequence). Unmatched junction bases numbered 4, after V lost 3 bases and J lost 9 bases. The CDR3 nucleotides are TGTGCCTGGAGGCGGGACAGGCCTGAGCAGTTCTTC. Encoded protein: CAWRRDRPEQFF. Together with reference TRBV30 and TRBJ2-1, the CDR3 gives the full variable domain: SQTIHQWPATLVQPVGSPLSLECTVEGTSNPNLYWYRQAAGRGLQLLFYSVGIGQISSEVPQNLSASRPQDRQFILSSKKLLLSDSGFYLCAWRRDRPEQFFGPGTRLTVL.

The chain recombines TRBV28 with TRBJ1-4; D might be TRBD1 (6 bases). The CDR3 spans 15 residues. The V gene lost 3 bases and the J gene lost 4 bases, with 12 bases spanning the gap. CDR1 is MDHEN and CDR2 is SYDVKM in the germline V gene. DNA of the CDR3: TGTGCCAGCAGTTTCGGACAGACTATTAATGAAAAACTGTTTTTT. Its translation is CASSFGQTINEKLFF.

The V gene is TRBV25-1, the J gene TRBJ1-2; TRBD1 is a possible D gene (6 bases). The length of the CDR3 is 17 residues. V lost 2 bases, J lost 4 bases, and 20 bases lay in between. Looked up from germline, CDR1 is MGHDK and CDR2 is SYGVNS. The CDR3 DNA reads TGTGCCAGCAGTGAAGGTGTGGGGGGGCCGAACGCCTATGGCTACACCTTC. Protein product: CASSEGVGGPNAYGYTF.

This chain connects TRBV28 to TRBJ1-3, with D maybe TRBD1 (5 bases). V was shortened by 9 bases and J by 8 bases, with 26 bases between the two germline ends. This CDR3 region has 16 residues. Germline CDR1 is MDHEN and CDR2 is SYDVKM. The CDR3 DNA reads TGTGCCAGTGGTTATAGGTGGGGGGAAGGCGGAGACACCATATATTTT. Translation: CASGYRWGEGGDTIYF.

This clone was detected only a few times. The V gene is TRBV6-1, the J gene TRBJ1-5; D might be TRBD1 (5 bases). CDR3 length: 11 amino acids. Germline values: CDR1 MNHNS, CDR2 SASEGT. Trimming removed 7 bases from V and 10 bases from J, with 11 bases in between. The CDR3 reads CASTERGPQHF. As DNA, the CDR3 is TGTGCCAGCACCGAAAGGGGACCCCAGCATTTT.